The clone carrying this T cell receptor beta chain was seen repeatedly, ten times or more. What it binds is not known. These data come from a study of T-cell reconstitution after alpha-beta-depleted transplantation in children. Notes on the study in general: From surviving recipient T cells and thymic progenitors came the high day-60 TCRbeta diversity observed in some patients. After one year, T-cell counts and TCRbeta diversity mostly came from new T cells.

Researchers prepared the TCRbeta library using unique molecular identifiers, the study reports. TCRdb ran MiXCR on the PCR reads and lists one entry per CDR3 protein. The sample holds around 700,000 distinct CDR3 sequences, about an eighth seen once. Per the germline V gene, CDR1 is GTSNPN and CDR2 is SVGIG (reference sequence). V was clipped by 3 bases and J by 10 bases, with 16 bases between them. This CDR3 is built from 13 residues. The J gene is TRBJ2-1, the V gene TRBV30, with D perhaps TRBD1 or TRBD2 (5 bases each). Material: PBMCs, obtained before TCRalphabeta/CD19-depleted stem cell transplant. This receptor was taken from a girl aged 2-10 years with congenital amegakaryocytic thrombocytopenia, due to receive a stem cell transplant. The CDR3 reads CAWRDKGTREQFF. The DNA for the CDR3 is TGTGCCTGGAGGGACAAGGGAACTAGAGAGCAGTTCTTC. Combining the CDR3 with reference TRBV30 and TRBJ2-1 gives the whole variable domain SQTIHQWPATLVQPVGSPLSLECTVEGTSNPNLYWYRQAAGRGLQLLFYSVGIGQISSEVPQNLSASRPQDRQFILSSKKLLLSDSGFYLCAWRDKGTREQFFGPGTRLTVL.